The 7 T cell receptor beta chains in this list originate from one sample, sequenced in a study of blood T cell repertoires in COVID-19. Libraries were prepared by immunoSEQ multiplex PCR; TCRdb keeps only in-frame clonotypes and omits some of them. The table has tens of thousands of clones, approximately 90% seen once. Source material: peripheral blood. These receptors originate from a man aged 65 to 79 with active or convalescent COVID-19.

The chain couples TRBV4-1 to TRBJ1-2; D gene ambiguous. CDR1 MGHRA and CDR2 YSYEKL come from the germline V gene. V lost 0 bases to trimming and J lost 6 bases, with 8 bases between them. The CDR3 has 13 residues. The CDR3 protein is CASSQEEFHGYTF. CDR3 nucleotide sequence: TGCGCCAGCAGCCAAGAAGAGTTCCATGGCTACACCTTC.

This clone was seen a handful of times. The rearrangement joins TRBV6-5 to TRBJ1-4, with TRBD1 identical over 9 bases. Germline CDR1 MNHEY, CDR2 SVGAGI. The trim removed 0 bases at V and 7 bases at J, leaving 3 bases unmatched. The CDR3 spans 15 residues. In nucleotides, the CDR3 is TGTGCCAGCAGTTACTCTGGGACAGGGATTGAAAAACTGTTTTTT. This gives the protein CASSYSGTGIEKLFF.

The chain employs TRBV7-2 and TRBJ2-1; 11 bases map to TRBD2. Germline-derived CDR1 and CDR2 are SGHTA and FQGNSA. The CDR3 sequence is 17 residues long. J gave up 7 bases and V 1 base, and 9 bases lay outside the gene matches. In DNA form, the CDR3 reads TGTGCCAGCAGCTTAGAGTTAAGGTCTAGCGGGAGGAATGAGCAGTTCTTC. Protein sequence: CASSLELRSSGRNEQFF.

DNA for the CDR3: TGTGCCAGCAGCTCAGCAGGGGTGCAAGAGACCCAGTACTTC. Residues: CASSSAGVQETQYF. The chain links TRBV21-1 to TRBJ2-5; no DNA check was done on the table's D call, TRBD1. TRBV21-1 corresponds to a pseudogene. The CDR3 extends over 14 amino acids.

J is TRBJ2-1 and V is TRBV9; TRBD1 might be the D (6 bases). Trimming removed 0 bases from V and 4 bases from J, with 11 bases in between. CDR3 length: 15 residues. Germline CDR1 is SGDLS and CDR2 is YYNGEE. Written as DNA, the CDR3 is TGTGCCAGCAGCGTAGAGGGGGATACATACAATGAGCAGTTCTTC. This gives the protein CASSVEGDTYNEQFF.

The V call is TRBV1, the J call TRBJ2-7; the D call in the table, TRBD2, was not verified against the DNA. TRBV1 is deemed a pseudogene. This CDR3 spans 19 amino acids. The CDR3 reads CTSSHPTPPLGGAPYEQYF. CDR3 sequence (DNA): TGCACCAGCAGCCATCCTACCCCCCCCCTAGGGGGGGCTCCTTACGAGCAGTACTTC.

J is TRBJ2-6 and V is TRBV10-3; 7 bases fit TRBD1. Trimming at V came to 8 bases and at J to 0 bases, leaving 10 bases not matched to a gene. This CDR3 is built from 17 residues. The germline gives CDR1 ENHRY, CDR2 SYGVKD. CDR3 DNA: TGTGCCATCTCGAAACCGGGACAGTCCTCTGGGGCCAACGTCCTGACTTTC. Protein: CAISKPGQSSGANVLTF.